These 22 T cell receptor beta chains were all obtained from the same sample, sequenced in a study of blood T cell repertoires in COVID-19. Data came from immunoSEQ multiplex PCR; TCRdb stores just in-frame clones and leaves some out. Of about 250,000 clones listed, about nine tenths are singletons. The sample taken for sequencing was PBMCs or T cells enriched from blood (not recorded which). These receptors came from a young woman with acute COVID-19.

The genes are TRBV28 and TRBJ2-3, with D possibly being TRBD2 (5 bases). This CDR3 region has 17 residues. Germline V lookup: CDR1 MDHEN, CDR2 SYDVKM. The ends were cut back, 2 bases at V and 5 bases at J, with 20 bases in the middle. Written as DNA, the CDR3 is TGTGCCAGCAGTTTAGCCAAAAATGCGGCCGGGAAAGATACGCAGTATTTT. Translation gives CASSLAKNAAGKDTQYF.

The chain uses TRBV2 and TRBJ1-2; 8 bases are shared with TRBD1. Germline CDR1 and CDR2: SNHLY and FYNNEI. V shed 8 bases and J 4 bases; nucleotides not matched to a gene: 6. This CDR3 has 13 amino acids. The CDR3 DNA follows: TGTGCCAGCGGGACAGGAGATATCTATGGCTACACCTTC. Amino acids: CASGTGDIYGYTF. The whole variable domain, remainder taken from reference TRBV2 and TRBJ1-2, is EPEVTQTPSHQVTQMGQEVILRCVPISNHLYFYWYRQILGQKVEFLVSFYNNEISEKSEIFDDQFSVERPDGSNFTLKIRSTKLEDSAMYFCASGTGDIYGYTFGSGTRLTVV.

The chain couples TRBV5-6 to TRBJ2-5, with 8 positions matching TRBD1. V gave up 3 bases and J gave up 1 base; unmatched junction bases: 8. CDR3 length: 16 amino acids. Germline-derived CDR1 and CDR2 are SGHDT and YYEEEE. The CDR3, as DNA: TGTGCCAGCAGCTCCTACCACAGGGGGACCCAAGAGACCCAGTACTTC. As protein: CASSSYHRGTQETQYF.

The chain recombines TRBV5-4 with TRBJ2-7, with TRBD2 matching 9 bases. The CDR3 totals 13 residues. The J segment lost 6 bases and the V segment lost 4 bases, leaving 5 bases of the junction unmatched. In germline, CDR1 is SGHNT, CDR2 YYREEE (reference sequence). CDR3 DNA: TGTGCCAGCAGCCTGACTAGCGGACGCGAGCAGTACTTC. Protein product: CASSLTSGREQYF.

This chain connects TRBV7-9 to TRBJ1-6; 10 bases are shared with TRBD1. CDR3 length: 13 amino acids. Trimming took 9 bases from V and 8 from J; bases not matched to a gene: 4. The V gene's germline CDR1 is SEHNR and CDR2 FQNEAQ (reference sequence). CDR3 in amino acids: CASSGQGHSPLHF. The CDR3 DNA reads TGTGCCAGTTCGGGACAGGGGCATTCACCCCTCCACTTT.

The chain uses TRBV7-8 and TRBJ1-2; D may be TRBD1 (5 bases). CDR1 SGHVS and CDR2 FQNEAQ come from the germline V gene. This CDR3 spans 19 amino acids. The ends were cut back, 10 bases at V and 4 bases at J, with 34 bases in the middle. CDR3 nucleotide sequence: TGTGCCATCGGTGGACAAGGGCTTAGATCCAGTAGAGTTGTCTATGGCTACACCTTC. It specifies CAIGGQGLRSSRVVYGYTF.

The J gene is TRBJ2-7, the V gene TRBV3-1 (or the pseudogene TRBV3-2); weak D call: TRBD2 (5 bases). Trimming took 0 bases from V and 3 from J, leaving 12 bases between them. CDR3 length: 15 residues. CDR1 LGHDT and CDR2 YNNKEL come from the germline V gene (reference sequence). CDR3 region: CASSQELSGVYEQYF. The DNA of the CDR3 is TGTGCCAGCAGCCAAGAATTAAGCGGAGTCTACGAGCAGTACTTC.

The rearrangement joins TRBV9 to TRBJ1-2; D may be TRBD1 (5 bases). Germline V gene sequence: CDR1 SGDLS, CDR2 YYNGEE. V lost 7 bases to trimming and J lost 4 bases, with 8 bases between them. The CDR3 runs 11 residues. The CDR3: CASVRAYGYTF. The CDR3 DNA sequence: TGTGCCAGCGTCAGGGCCTATGGCTACACCTTC.

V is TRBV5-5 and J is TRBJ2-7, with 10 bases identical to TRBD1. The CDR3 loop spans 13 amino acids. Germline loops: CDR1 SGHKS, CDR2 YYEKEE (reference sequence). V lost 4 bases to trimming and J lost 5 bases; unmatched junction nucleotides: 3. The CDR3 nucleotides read TGTGCCAGCAGCGGACAGGGGGGGAACGAGCAGTACTTC. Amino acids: CASSGQGGNEQYF.

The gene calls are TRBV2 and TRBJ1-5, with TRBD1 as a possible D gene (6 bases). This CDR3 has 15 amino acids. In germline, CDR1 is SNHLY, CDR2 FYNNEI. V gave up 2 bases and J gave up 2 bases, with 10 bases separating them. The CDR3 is CASSEQGSGNQPQHF. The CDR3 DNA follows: TGTGCCAGCAGTGAACAGGGGTCGGGCAATCAGCCCCAGCATTTT.

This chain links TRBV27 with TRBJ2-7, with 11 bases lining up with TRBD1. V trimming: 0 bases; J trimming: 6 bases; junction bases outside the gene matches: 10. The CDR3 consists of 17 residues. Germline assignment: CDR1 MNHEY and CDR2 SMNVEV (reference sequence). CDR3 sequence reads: CASSLSYPGQGGTEQYF. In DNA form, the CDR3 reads TGTGCCAGCAGTTTATCTTATCCGGGACAGGGGGGGACCGAGCAGTACTTC.

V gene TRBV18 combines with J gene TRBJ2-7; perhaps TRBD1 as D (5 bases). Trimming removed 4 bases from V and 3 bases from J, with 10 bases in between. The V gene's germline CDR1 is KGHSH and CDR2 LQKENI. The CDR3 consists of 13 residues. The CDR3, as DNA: TGTGCCAGCTCACTGACAGAGAACTACGAGCAGTACTTC. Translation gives CASSLTENYEQYF.

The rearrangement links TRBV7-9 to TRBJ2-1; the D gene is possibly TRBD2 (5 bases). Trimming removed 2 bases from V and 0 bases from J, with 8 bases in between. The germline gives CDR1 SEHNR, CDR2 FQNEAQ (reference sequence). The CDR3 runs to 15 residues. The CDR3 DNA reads TGTGCCAGCAGCTTATTTGGGAGCTCCTACAATGAGCAGTTCTTC. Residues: CASSLFGSSYNEQFF.

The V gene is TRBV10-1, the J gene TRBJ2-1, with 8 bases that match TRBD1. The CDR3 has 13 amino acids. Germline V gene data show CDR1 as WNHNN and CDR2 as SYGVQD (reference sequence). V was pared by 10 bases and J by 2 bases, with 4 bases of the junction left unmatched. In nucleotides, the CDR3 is TGCGCCACCGGACAGGGAGCCTACAATGAGCAGTTCTTC. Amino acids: CATGQGAYNEQFF.

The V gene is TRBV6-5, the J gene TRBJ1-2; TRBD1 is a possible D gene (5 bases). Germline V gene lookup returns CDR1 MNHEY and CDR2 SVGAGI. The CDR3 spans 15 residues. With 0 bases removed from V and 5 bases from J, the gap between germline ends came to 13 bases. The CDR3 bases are TGTGCCAGCAGTTACTCGCTCGGCGGGGCATATGGCTACACCTTC. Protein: CASSYSLGGAYGYTF.

CDR3 sequence reads: CASSPRDRRPEQYF. In DNA form, the CDR3 reads TGTGCCAGCAGCCCCCGGGACAGGCGGCCCGAGCAGTACTTC. J is TRBJ2-7 and V is TRBV5-5; 8 bases are a match to TRBD1. V trimming: 4 bases; J trimming: 6 bases; junction bases outside the gene matches: 9. Germline values: CDR1 SGHKS, CDR2 YYEKEE (reference sequence). The CDR3 has 14 residues.

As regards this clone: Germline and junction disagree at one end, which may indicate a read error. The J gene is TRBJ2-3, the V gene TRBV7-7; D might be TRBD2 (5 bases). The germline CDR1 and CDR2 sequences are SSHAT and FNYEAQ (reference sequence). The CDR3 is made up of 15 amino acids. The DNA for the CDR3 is TGTGCTAGCAGCTTAAGAGAGGGTGGCCCAGATACGCAGTATTTT. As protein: CASSLREGGPDTQYF. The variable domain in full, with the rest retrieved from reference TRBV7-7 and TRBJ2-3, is GAGVSQSPRYKVTKRGQDVTLRCDPISSHATLYWYQQALGQGPEFLTYFNYEAQPDKSGLPSDRFSAERPEGSISTLTIQRTEQRDSAMYRCASSLREGGPDTQYFGPGTRLTVL.

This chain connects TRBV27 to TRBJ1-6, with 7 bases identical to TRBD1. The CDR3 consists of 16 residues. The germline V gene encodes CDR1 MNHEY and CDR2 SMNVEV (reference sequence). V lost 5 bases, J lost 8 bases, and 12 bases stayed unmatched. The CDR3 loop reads CASSLSLWDSDSPLHF. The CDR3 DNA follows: TGTGCCAGCAGTCTCAGTTTATGGGACAGTGATTCACCCCTCCACTTT.

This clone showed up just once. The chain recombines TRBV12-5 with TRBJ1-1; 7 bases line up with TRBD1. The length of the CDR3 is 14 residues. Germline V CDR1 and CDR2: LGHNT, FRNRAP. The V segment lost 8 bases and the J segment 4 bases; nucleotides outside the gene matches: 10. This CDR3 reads CASRKGADGTEAFF. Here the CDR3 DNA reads TGTGCTAGTAGGAAGGGGGCGGACGGCACTGAAGCTTTCTTT.

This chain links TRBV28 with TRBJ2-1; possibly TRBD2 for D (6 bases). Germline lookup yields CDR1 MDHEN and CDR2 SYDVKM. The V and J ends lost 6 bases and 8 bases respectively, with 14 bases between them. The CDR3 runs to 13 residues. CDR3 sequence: CASRGGERYEQFF. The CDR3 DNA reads TGTGCCAGCAGGGGGGGAGAGCGGTATGAGCAGTTCTTC.

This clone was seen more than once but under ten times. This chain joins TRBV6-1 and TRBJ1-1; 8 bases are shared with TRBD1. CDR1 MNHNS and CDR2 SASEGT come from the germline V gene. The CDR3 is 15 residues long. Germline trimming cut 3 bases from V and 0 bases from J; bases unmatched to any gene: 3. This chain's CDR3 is CASSDRGHMNTEAFF. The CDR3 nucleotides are TGTGCCAGCAGTGACAGGGGGCATATGAACACTGAAGCTTTCTTT.

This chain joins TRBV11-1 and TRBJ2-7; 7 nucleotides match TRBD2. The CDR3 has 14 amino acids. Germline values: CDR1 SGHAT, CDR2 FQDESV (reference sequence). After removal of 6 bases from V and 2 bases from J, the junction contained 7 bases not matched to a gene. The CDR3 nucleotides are TGTGCCAGCAGTCAACCGGGACTACCCTACGAGCAGTACTTC. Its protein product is CASSQPGLPYEQYF.